The clone carrying this TCR beta chain was counted only a few times. Trimming removed 6 bases from V and 4 bases from J; junction bases left unmatched: 3. CDR1 and CDR2 from the germline V gene are MDHEN and SYDVKM. The CDR3 runs 13 residues. Amplified regions were TCR beta CDR3 sequences from RNA transcripts. The TCR CDR3 first-round RT-PCR relied on the HTBI primer set. One entry per CDR3 protein results from TCRdb running MiXCR on the multiplex PCR reads. The table lists about 710,000 distinct CDR3 sequences, about a sixth of them singletons. The data were obtained in a study of T cells in Graves' hyperthyroidism and ophthalmopathy.

Sequencing input: blood. This sequence was found in a man aged 18 to 30 with Graves' hyperthyroidism. The chain combines TRBV28 with TRBJ2-1, with 7 positions matching TRBD2. This chain's CDR3 is CASRSGTYNEQFF. The DNA for the CDR3 is TGTGCCAGCAGGAGCGGGACTTACAATGAGCAGTTCTTC.